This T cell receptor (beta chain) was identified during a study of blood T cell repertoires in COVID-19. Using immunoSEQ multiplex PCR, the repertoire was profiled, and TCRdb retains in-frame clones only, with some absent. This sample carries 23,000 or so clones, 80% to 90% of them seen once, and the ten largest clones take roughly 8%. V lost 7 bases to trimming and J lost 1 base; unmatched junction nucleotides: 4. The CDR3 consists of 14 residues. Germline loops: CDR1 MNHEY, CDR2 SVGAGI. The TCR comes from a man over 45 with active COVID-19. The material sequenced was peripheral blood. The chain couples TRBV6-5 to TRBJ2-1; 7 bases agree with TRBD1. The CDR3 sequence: CASTTGQSYNEQFF. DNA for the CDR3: TGTGCCAGCACCACGGGACAGTCCTACAATGAGCAGTTCTTC.